Sequencing of this T cell receptor beta chain was carried out in a study of T-cell memory formation after mild COVID-19. Study-wide points: Cross-reactive memory apparently joined, as some responding clones appeared in pre-infection memory. Clones that contracted from day 15 to 85 had balanced CD4/CD8; later expanders were CD4+ biased. Clones that contracted clustered mainly in CM and EM if CD4+ and in EMRA if CD8+.

This clonotype was counted between two and nine times. Antigen unknown. This CDR3 comprises 14 residues. V was shortened by 0 bases and J by 2 bases, with 9 bases between the two germline ends. Germline V lookup: CDR1 SGHRS, CDR2 YFSETQ. One entry per CDR3 protein results from TCRdb running MiXCR on the 5' RACE reads. The data show approximately 560,000 distinct CDR3 sequences, with about 18% seen just once and about 7.5% held by the top ten. The specimen was PBMCs or a T cell subset sorted from them (not recorded which). The source of this sequence is an adult woman who had mild COVID-19 (a few samples of this study predate the infection). Cell type and time point are not known. The chain recombines TRBV5-1 with TRBJ2-7; D is unresolved. CDR3 protein: CASSLDGSPYEQYF. The CDR3 bases are TGCGCCAGCAGCTTGGATGGCTCCCCCTACGAGCAGTACTTC.